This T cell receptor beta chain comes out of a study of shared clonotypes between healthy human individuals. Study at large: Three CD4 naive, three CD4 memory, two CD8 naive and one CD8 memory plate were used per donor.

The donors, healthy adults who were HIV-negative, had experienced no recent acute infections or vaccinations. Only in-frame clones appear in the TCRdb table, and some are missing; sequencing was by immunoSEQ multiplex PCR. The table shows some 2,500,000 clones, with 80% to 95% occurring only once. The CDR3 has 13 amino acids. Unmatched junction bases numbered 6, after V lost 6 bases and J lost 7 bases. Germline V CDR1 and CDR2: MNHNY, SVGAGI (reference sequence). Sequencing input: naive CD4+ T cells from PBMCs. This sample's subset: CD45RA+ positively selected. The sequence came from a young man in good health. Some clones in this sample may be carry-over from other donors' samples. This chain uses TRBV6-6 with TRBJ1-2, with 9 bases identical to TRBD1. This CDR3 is CASSPGTGLGYTF. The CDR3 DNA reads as TGTGCCAGCAGCCCCGGGACAGGGCTTGGCTACACCTTC.